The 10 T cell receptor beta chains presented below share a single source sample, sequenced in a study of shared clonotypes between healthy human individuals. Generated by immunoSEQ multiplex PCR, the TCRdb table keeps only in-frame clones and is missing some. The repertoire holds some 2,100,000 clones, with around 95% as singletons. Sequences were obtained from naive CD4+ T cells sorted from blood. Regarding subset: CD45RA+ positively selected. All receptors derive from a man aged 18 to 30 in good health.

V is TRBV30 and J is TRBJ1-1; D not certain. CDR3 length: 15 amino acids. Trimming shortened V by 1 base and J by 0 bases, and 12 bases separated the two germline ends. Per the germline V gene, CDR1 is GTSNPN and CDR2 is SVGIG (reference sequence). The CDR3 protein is CAWSANRIMNTEAFF. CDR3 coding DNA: TGTGCCTGGAGTGCTAACAGAATCATGAACACTGAAGCTTTCTTT. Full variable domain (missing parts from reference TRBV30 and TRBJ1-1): SQTIHQWPATLVQPVGSPLSLECTVEGTSNPNLYWYRQAAGRGLQLLFYSVGIGQISSEVPQNLSASRPQDRQFILSSKKLLLSDSGFYLCAWSANRIMNTEAFFGQGTRLTVV.

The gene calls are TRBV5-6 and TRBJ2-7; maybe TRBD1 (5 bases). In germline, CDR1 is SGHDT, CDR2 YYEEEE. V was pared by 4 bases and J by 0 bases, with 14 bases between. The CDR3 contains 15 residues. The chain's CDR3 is CASSKGVVSSYEQYF. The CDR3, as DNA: TGTGCCAGCAGCAAAGGGGTGGTTAGCTCCTACGAGCAGTACTTC. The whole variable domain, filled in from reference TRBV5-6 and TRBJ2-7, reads DAGVTQSPTHLIKTRGQQVTLRCSPKSGHDTVSWYQQALGQGPQFIFQYYEEEERQRGNFPDRFSGHQFPNYSSELNVNALLLGDSALYLCASSKGVVSSYEQYFGPGTRLTVT.

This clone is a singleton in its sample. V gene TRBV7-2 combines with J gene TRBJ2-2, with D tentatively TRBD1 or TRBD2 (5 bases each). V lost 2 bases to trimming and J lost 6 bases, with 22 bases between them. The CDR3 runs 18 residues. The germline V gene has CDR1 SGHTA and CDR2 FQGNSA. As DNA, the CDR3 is TGTGCCAGCAGCTTATGGGGCCTAGGGTTCGGGGAATCCGGGGAGCTGTTTTTT. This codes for CASSLWGLGFGESGELFF.

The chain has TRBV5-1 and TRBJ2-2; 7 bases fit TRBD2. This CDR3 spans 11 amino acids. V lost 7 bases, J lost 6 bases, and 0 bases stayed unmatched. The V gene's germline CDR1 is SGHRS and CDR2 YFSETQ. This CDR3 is CASRGAGELFF. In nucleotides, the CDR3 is TGCGCCAGCCGGGGGGCCGGGGAGCTGTTTTTT.

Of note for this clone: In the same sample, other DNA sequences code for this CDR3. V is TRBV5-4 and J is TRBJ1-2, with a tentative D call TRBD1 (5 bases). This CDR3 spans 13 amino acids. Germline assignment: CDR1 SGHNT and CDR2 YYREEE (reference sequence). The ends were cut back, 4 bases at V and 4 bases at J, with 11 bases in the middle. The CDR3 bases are TGTGCCAGCAGCCGCGACAGCGTCTATGGCTACACCTTC. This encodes CASSRDSVYGYTF.

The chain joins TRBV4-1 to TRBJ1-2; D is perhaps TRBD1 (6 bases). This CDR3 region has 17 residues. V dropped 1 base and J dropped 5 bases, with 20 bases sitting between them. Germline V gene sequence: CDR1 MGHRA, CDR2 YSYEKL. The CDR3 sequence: CASSQGPRKQGDYGYTF. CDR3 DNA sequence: TGCGCCAGCAGCCAAGGCCCTCGTAAACAGGGAGATTATGGCTACACCTTC.

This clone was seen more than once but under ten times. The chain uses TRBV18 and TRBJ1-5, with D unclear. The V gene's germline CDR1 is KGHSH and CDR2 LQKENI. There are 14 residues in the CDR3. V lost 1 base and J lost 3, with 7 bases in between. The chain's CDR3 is CASSPQDYNQPQHF. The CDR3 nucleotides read TGTGCCAGCTCACCACAGGATTACAATCAGCCCCAGCATTTT.

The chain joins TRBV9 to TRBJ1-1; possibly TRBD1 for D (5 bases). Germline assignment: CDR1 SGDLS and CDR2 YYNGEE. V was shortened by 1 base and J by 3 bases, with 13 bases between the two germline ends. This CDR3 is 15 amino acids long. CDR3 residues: CASSVQGKGDTEAFF. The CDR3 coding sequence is TGTGCCAGCAGCGTACAAGGGAAAGGGGACACTGAAGCTTTCTTT.

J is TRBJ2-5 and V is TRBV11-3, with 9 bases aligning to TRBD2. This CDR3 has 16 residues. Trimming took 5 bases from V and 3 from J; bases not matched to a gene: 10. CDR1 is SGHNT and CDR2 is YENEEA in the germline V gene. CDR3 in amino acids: CASSPGLAWGEETQYF. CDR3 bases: TGTGCCAGCAGCCCCGGACTAGCGTGGGGGGAAGAGACCCAGTACTTC.

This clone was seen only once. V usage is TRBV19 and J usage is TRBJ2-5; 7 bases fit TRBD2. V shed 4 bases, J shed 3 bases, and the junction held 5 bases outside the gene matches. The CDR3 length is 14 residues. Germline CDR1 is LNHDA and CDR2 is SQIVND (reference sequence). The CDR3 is CASSTRLAEETQYF. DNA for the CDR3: TGTGCCAGTAGTACAAGACTAGCCGAAGAGACCCAGTACTTC.